This T cell receptor (beta chain) emerged from a study of lymphopenia after photon versus proton radiotherapy. The study's findings and limits: After the lymphocyte nadir, photon-treated repertoires showed oligoclonal expansion, especially of CD8+ Temra cells. Proton therapy kept repertoires fairly stable, unlike photons, which gained effector/memory cells. Only patients who died were analyzed for survival; proton advantage is unproven. In patients who died, overall survival fell as post-nadir TCR diversity dropped more.

This clone occurred once. Antigen specificity is unknown. The assay was immunoSEQ multiplex PCR, and TCRdb's table has in-frame clones only and misses some. The table has around 6,000 clones, roughly nine tenths seen once; the top ten hold over 8.5%. V gave up 4 bases and J gave up 4 bases; unmatched junction bases: 7. The CDR3 consists of 15 residues. Germline assignment: CDR1 MDHEN and CDR2 SYDVKM. This specimen was peripheral blood, taken from a patient treated with photon-based radiotherapy. The receptor was derived from a man in his fifties or sixties with cholangiocarcinoma. V usage is TRBV28 and J usage is TRBJ2-5; 9 nucleotides align to TRBD1. The CDR3 nucleotides are TGTGCCAGCAGTTCCCGGGACAGGGTTGGAGAGACCCAGTACTTC. Its protein is CASSSRDRVGETQYF.